This T cell receptor (beta chain) was sequenced for a study of T-cell memory formation after mild COVID-19. TCRdb itself ran the 5' RACE reads through MiXCR, one entry per CDR3 protein. The sample gives a few hundred thousand distinct CDR3 sequences, 16% of which show up once; roughly 21% is in the top ten. This clonotype was observed many times. The source material was PBMCs or a T cell subset sorted from them (not recorded which). The clonotype was recovered from a man aged 18 to 29 who had mild COVID-19 (a few samples of this study predate the infection). Cell type and time point are not known.

The CDR3, as DNA: TGTGCCAGCAGTAAAGGGACAGGGCAGGAGCAGTACGTC. It specifies CASSKGTGQEQYV. The V and J genes are TRBV25-1 and TRBJ2-7; 9 bases line up with TRBD1. CDR3 size: 13 residues. V shed 5 bases, J shed 7 bases, and the junction held 6 bases outside the gene matches. Germline lookup yields CDR1 MGHDK and CDR2 SYGVNS.